This TCR beta chain was identified in a study of cytomegalovirus exposure and HLA in healthy donors. V lost 3 bases and J lost 1; bases outside the gene matches: 5. CDR1 is LNHDA and CDR2 is SQIVND in the germline V gene (reference sequence). CDR3 length: 16 residues. It was with 60 Vbeta and 13 Jbeta primers that the PCR ran. Produced via immunoSEQ multiplex PCR; TCRdb's table is partial and in-frame only. Altogether tens of thousands of clones are present, about 81% being singletons, with the ten largest covering around 7%. At sampling all donors were nominally healthy, likely with unrecorded immune exposures.

This chain connects TRBV19 to TRBJ2-3; 9 bases are a match to TRBD1. The sequenced sample was PBMCs. The TCR originated in a human donor in good health. The chain's CDR3 is CASSMSGDRGTDTQYF. In DNA, the CDR3 is TGTGCCAGTAGTATGAGTGGGGACAGGGGCACAGATACGCAGTATTTT.